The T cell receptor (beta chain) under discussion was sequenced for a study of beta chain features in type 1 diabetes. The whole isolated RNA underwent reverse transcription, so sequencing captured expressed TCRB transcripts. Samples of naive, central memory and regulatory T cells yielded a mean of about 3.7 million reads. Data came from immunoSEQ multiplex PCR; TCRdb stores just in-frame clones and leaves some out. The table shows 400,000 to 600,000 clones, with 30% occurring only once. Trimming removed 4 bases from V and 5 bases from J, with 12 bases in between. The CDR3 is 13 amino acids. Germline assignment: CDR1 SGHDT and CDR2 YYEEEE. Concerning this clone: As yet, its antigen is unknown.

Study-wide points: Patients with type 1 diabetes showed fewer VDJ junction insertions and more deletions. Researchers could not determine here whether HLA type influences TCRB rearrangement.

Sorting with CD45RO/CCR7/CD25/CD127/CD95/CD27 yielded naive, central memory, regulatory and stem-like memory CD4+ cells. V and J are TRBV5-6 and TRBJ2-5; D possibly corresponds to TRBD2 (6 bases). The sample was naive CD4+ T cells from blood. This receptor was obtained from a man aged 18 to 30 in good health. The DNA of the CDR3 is TGTGCCAGCAGCAGGGGACTGGTGGAGACCCAGTACTTC. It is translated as CASSRGLVETQYF.